This T cell receptor (beta chain) was retrieved from a study of blood T cell repertoires in COVID-19. Study as a whole: In each case, the material was cDNA or gDNA derived from T cells, B-cell-depleted T cells, or PBMCs.

As originally analysed: Estimates of nucleated cell counts were drawn from the amplification of reference gene primers. The method was immunoSEQ multiplex PCR; TCRdb's version includes in-frame clones alone and lacks a portion of them. The V and J calls and the clone size are those of that table, but D and trimming were determined from the DNA. The sample holds about 120,000 clones; about 88% are singletons and the top ten take approximately 3.6%. This CDR3 is 17 amino acids long. Germline V gene lookup returns CDR1 LGHNA and CDR2 YSLEER. V lost 0 bases and J lost 4; bases outside the gene matches: 8.

The receptor comes from a man aged 40-50 years with acute or convalescent COVID-19. V and J are TRBV4-3 and TRBJ2-3, with TRBD2 matching over 9 bases. The sequenced material came from peripheral blood. The CDR3 nucleotides read TGCGCCAGCAGCCAAGATCTTGGACTAGCGAGCGCAGATACGCAGTATTTT. This sequence encodes CASSQDLGLASADTQYF.